A single sample gave rise to the 27 T cell receptor beta chains below, sequenced in a study of T cell responses to AZD1222 COVID-19 vaccine (dated by TCRdb to the early 2020s). Receptor libraries were prepared by the immunoSEQ multiplex PCR assay. Held by TCRdb, this immuneACCESS table contains in-frame sequences only and omits some clones. Under half of the omission traces to an unresolved V gene where checked; the cause of the rest is unknown. The sample table contains about 140,000 clones; only one count was recorded for 90% to 95% of them. The ten largest account for more than 3% of the sample. In the paper's terms, the time point label means: baseline before first vaccination. Sequencing used peripheral blood, obtained on day 0 of AZD1222 vaccination. The receptors shown here come from an adult in good health.

The chain couples TRBV5-1 to TRBJ2-1; 10 nucleotides match TRBD2. The J segment lost 9 bases and the V segment lost 4 bases, leaving 13 bases of the junction unmatched. Germline V gives CDR1 SGHRS, CDR2 YFSETQ. The CDR3 has 16 amino acids. CDR3 residues: CASSLRVAGGRGEQFF. The CDR3, as DNA: TGCGCCAGCAGCCTGCGCGTAGCGGGAGGCCGCGGTGAGCAGTTCTTC. The complete variable domain, with remaining parts taken from reference TRBV5-1 and TRBJ2-1, reads KAGVTQTPRYLIKTRGQQVTLSCSPISGHRSVSWYQQTPGQGLQFLFEYFSETQRNKGNFPGRFSGRQFSNSRSEMNVSTLELGDSALYLCASSLRVAGGRGEQFFGPGTRLTVL.

The genes are TRBV5-5 and TRBJ2-7; perhaps D is TRBD1 or TRBD2 (6 bases each). Germline CDR1 reads SGHKS; CDR2 reads YYEKEE (reference sequence). CDR3 size: 15 residues. V was trimmed by 0 bases and J by 3 bases, leaving 13 bases between them. The CDR3 protein is CASSLDGGGIYEQYF. CDR3 nucleotides: TGTGCCAGCAGCTTGGATGGAGGGGGAATCTACGAGCAGTACTTC.

V is TRBV6-5 and J is TRBJ2-7, with 7 bases fitting TRBD1. CDR3 length: 15 residues. Germline CDR1 MNHEY, CDR2 SVGAGI. Trimming cost V 0 bases and J 1 base; bases outside gene matches: 3. The CDR3 bases are TGTGCCAGCAGTTACTCGAGGGACAGTTCCTACGAGCAGTACTTC. It yields the protein CASSYSRDSSYEQYF.

The J gene is TRBJ1-5, the V gene TRBV7-2, with 10 positions matching TRBD1. The CDR3 is 15 amino acids. Germline-derived CDR1 and CDR2 are SGHTA and FQGNSA. The V segment lost 5 bases and the J segment 6 bases; nucleotides outside the gene matches: 7. The CDR3 here is CASSPQRTGGQPQHF. The CDR3 coding sequence is TGTGCCAGCAGCCCACAAAGGACAGGGGGTCAGCCCCAGCATTTT.

The chain recombines TRBV2 with TRBJ2-5; 7 bases match TRBD1. Germline lookup yields CDR1 SNHLY and CDR2 FYNNEI. The CDR3 is made up of 15 amino acids. J gave up 1 base and V 8 bases, and 10 bases lay outside the gene matches. CDR3 sequence (DNA): TGTGCCAGCGGCCCCAGGGGGATCGGCCAAGAGACCCAGTACTTC. Its protein product is CASGPRGIGQETQYF.

The chain carries TRBV19 and TRBJ2-2; 7 bases match TRBD1. The CDR3 is 17 amino acids. In germline, CDR1 is LNHDA, CDR2 SQIVND (reference sequence). V was clipped by 4 bases and J by 0 bases; unmatched bases: 8. The CDR3 DNA is TGTGCCAGTAGTACCAGAGCCGGGACAGCGAACACCGGGGAGCTGTTTTTT. Translated, it gives CASSTRAGTANTGELFF. The whole variable domain, remainder taken from reference TRBV19 and TRBJ2-2, is DGGITQSPKYLFRKEGQNVTLSCEQNLNHDAMYWYRQDPGQGLRLIYYSQIVNDFQKGDIAEGYSVSREKKESFPLTVTSAQKNPTAFYLCASSTRAGTANTGELFFGEGSRLTVL.

This chain connects TRBV27 to TRBJ2-7, with 7 nucleotides matching TRBD1. Germline CDR1 and CDR2: MNHEY and SMNVEV (reference sequence). V was clipped by 0 bases and J by 5 bases; unmatched bases: 10. This CDR3 comprises 16 residues. DNA of the CDR3: TGTGCCAGCAGTTTATCCCGTGGGACAGTGGCCCACGAGCAGTACTTC. This encodes CASSLSRGTVAHEQYF.

The rearrangement joins TRBV30 to TRBJ2-1, with D possibly matching TRBD2 (6 bases). The CDR3 extends over 14 amino acids. The germline V gene encodes CDR1 GTSNPN and CDR2 SVGIG (reference sequence). The germline V and J ends were trimmed by 3 bases and 10 bases, with 19 bases remaining between them. The chain's CDR3 is CAWRTPYREYEQFF. For the CDR3, the DNA is TGTGCCTGGAGGACCCCCTACCGGGAGTACGAGCAGTTCTTC. The whole variable domain, filled in from reference TRBV30 and TRBJ2-1, reads SQTIHQWPATLVQPVGSPLSLECTVEGTSNPNLYWYRQAAGRGLQLLFYSVGIGQISSEVPQNLSASRPQDRQFILSSKKLLLSDSGFYLCAWRTPYREYEQFFGPGTRLTVL.

The chain employs TRBV19 and TRBJ2-1; 8 nucleotides line up with TRBD2. V was pared by 5 bases and J by 4 bases, with 10 bases of the junction left unmatched. CDR1 LNHDA and CDR2 SQIVND come from the germline V gene (reference sequence). The CDR3 covers 16 residues. In nucleotides, the CDR3 is TGTGCCAGTAGTGCTCCACAGCGGGAGTTTTACAATGAGCAGTTCTTC. Protein: CASSAPQREFYNEQFF. Based on the CDR3 plus reference TRBV19 and TRBJ2-1, the full variable domain is DGGITQSPKYLFRKEGQNVTLSCEQNLNHDAMYWYRQDPGQGLRLIYYSQIVNDFQKGDIAEGYSVSREKKESFPLTVTSAQKNPTAFYLCASSAPQREFYNEQFFGPGTRLTVL.

A single count supports this clone. The V gene is TRBV6-5, the J gene TRBJ2-2; 7 bases agree with TRBD1. Germline V CDR1 and CDR2: MNHEY, SVGAGI. The ends lost 6 bases at V and 1 base at J; junction bases unmatched: 2. CDR3 length: 14 amino acids. The CDR3, as DNA: TGTGCCAGCAGGCGACAGGGGAACACCGGGGAGCTGTTTTTT. Protein sequence: CASRRQGNTGELFF.

As for this clone: Germline is not matched at one junction end, which may reflect a read error. The chain is built from TRBV11-2 and TRBJ2-7, with 7 bases matching TRBD2. Per the germline V gene, CDR1 is SGHAT and CDR2 is FQNNGV. This CDR3 is built from 11 residues. As DNA, the CDR3 is TGTGCCAGCAGCTTAGTGACTAGCCCCAGGTTC. Encoded protein: CASSLVTSPRF.

This rearrangement joins TRBV15 to TRBJ2-1; tentatively, D is TRBD1 or TRBD2 (5 bases each). CDR3 length: 12 amino acids. Deletions cut 3 bases from V and 9 bases from J, with 9 bases between. Germline CDR1 reads LNHNV; CDR2 reads YYDKDF (reference sequence). CDR3 nucleotides: TGTGCCACCAGCAGGGGGGTGAGTGAGCAGTTCTTC. Translated, it gives CATSRGVSEQFF.

This clone came up many times. V gene TRBV5-6 combines with J gene TRBJ2-7, with D unclear. This CDR3 comprises 14 residues. Germline V CDR1 and CDR2: SGHDT, YYEEEE. V gave up 3 bases and J gave up 2 bases, with 12 bases separating them. The CDR3: CASSYRDFTYEQYF. DNA for the CDR3: TGTGCCAGCAGCTATCGAGACTTCACCTACGAGCAGTACTTC.

The chain employs TRBV5-4 and TRBJ2-5, with 7 positions matching TRBD1. Losses at the gene ends were 4 bases for V and 1 base for J; bases not matched to a gene: 7. Per germline, CDR1 SGHNT and CDR2 YYREEE (reference sequence). The CDR3 has 15 residues. CDR3 loop: CASSRAGTVQETQYF. The CDR3 nucleotides are TGTGCCAGCAGCAGGGCCGGGACAGTCCAAGAGACCCAGTACTTC.

This rearrangement joins TRBV27 to TRBJ2-2, with a tentative D call TRBD2 (6 bases). Germline V gene data show CDR1 as MNHEY and CDR2 as SMNVEV (reference sequence). This CDR3 has 16 amino acids. The V end lost 5 bases, the J end lost 7 bases, and 20 bases lay between the germline ends. The CDR3, as DNA: TGTGCCAGCAGTCCCAGGTCCGGGACGCGGGGCGGGGAGCTGTTTTTT. It codes for CASSPRSGTRGGELFF.

V gene TRBV15 combines with J gene TRBJ2-2; TRBD2 is a possible D gene (5 bases). Germline V gene data show CDR1 as LNHNV and CDR2 as YYDKDF (reference sequence). The CDR3 runs to 15 residues. The germline V and J ends were trimmed by 4 bases and 0 bases, with 9 bases remaining between them. CDR3 in amino acids: CATSTQRTNTGELFF. The CDR3 bases are TGTGCCACCAGCACCCAGCGGACGAACACCGGGGAGCTGTTTTTT.

The V and J genes are TRBV7-2 and TRBJ1-3; 7 bases line up with TRBD1. Germline trimming cut 3 bases from V and 4 bases from J; bases unmatched to any gene: 6. Germline CDR1 reads SGHTA; CDR2 reads FQGNSA. The CDR3 consists of 15 residues. CDR3 loop: CASSFPPGQGNTIYF. For the CDR3, the DNA is TGTGCCAGCAGCTTTCCCCCGGGACAGGGAAACACCATATATTTT.

The table lists this clone with a few counts. The V gene is TRBV19, the J gene TRBJ2-1, with 7 bases matching TRBD2. The germline CDR1 and CDR2 sequences are LNHDA and SQIVND (reference sequence). The CDR3 totals 15 residues. V was pared by 3 bases and J by 5 bases, with 7 bases of the junction left unmatched. CDR3 coding DNA: TGTGCCAGTAGTATGCCGCGGGAGAGGGACAATGAGCAGTTCTTC. Its translation: CASSMPRERDNEQFF.

This clone appeared a few times. DNA for the CDR3: TGTGCCATCAGTAGTACCAGGGACAACCCCACCGGGGAGCTGTTTTTT. The encoded protein is CAISSTRDNPTGELFF. This chain joins TRBV10-3 and TRBJ2-2; maybe TRBD1 (6 bases). This CDR3 has 16 residues. V dropped 5 bases and J dropped 4 bases, with 17 bases sitting between them. The germline CDR1 and CDR2 sequences are ENHRY and SYGVKD.

The chain uses TRBV7-2 and TRBJ1-6; D unclear. Germline CDR1 reads SGHTA; CDR2 reads FQGNSA. V lost 5 bases and J 6 bases, leaving 11 bases between the germline ends. This CDR3 is built from 14 residues. CDR3 amino acids: CASSPTRANSPLHF. Written as DNA, the CDR3 is TGTGCCAGCAGCCCGACGCGAGCTAATTCACCCCTCCACTTT.

This chain connects TRBV9 to TRBJ2-1; D unresolved. CDR1 SGDLS and CDR2 YYNGEE come from the germline V gene. Trimming cost V 0 bases and J 0 bases, with 7 bases left between them. This CDR3 comprises 15 residues. In DNA form, the CDR3 reads TGTGCCAGCAGCGTAGTTAGTGTCTCCTACAATGAGCAGTTCTTC. It yields the protein CASSVVSVSYNEQFF.

The rearrangement uses TRBV7-3 and TRBJ2-1; TRBD2 agrees at 8 bases. Germline V gene sequence: CDR1 SGHTA, CDR2 FQGTGA. V shed 6 bases, J shed 10 bases, and the junction held 17 bases outside the gene matches. The CDR3 spans 16 residues. The CDR3 coding sequence is TGTGCCAGCAGTTCCGCCCCCGGGACTAGGGATGGAGAGCAGTTCTTC. It specifies CASSSAPGTRDGEQFF. Together with reference TRBV7-3 and TRBJ2-1, the CDR3 gives the full variable domain: GAGVSQTPSNKVTEKGKYVELRCDPISGHTALYWYRQSLGQGPEFLIYFQGTGAADDSGLPNDRFFAVRPEGSVSTLKIQRTERGDSAVYLCASSSAPGTRDGEQFFGPGTRLTVL.

The V and J genes are TRBV27 and TRBJ1-2, with a possible D match to TRBD1 (6 bases). The CDR3 covers 15 residues. CDR1 is MNHEY and CDR2 is SMNVEV in the germline V gene (reference sequence). The ends were cut back, 3 bases at V and 4 bases at J, with 15 bases in the middle. Written as DNA, the CDR3 is TGTGCCAGCAGTTTGTCGGGACAAGCTCTCTATGGCTACACCTTC. This encodes CASSLSGQALYGYTF.

This chain connects TRBV7-3 to TRBJ2-6; D may be TRBD2 (5 bases). The CDR3 has 18 residues. Germline-derived CDR1 and CDR2 are SGHTA and FQGTGA. Trimming stripped 5 bases from V and 0 bases from J, with 17 bases between. The CDR3 sequence: CASSPHLRGSSGANVLTF. The CDR3 DNA reads as TGTGCCAGCAGCCCCCACCTCAGAGGGTCCTCTGGGGCCAACGTCCTGACTTTC.

The chain links TRBV25-1 to TRBJ1-4; D perhaps matches TRBD1 (5 bases). The V end lost 5 bases, the J end lost 4 bases, and 8 bases lay between the germline ends. The CDR3 length is 13 residues. Germline-derived CDR1 and CDR2 are MGHDK and SYGVNS. As DNA, the CDR3 is TGTGCCAGCAGTCGACAGATTAATGAAAAACTGTTTTTT. This translates into CASSRQINEKLFF. Filled out from reference TRBV25-1 and TRBJ1-4, the complete variable domain reads EADIYQTPRYLVIGTGKKITLECSQTMGHDKMYWYQQDPGMELHLIHYSYGVNSTEKGDLSSESTVSRIRTEHFPLTLESARPSHTSQYLCASSRQINEKLFFGSGTQLSVL.

This chain joins TRBV28 and TRBJ1-2, with a tentative D call TRBD1 (5 bases). The germline V gene encodes CDR1 MDHEN and CDR2 SYDVKM. The germline V and J ends were trimmed by 5 bases and 4 bases, with 41 bases remaining between them. The CDR3 is made up of 23 amino acids. The CDR3 reads CASSLQPGRRIPWLLYPAYGYTF. The CDR3 region has the DNA TGTGCCAGCAGTCTACAACCGGGACGTCGGATTCCCTGGCTCCTTTATCCCGCCTATGGCTACACCTTC.

The chain couples TRBV4-2 to TRBJ2-7; either TRBD1 or TRBD2 may supply D (5 bases each). This CDR3 contains 15 residues. Per the germline V gene, CDR1 is LGHNA and CDR2 is YNFKEQ. V dropped 1 base and J dropped 2 bases, with 12 bases sitting between them. CDR3 sequence: CASSQGGTAPYEQYF. Here the CDR3 DNA reads TGTGCCAGCAGCCAAGGGGGGACGGCTCCCTACGAGCAGTACTTC.